One and the same sample provided the 29 T cell receptor beta chains below, sequenced in a study of shared clonotypes between healthy human individuals. The table came from immunoSEQ multiplex PCR; TCRdb's copy has only in-frame clones and leaves some out. This sample carries some 490,000 clones, around 73% of them seen once, and the ten largest clones take about 12%. The sequenced sample consisted of PBMCs. These TCRs come from a woman aged 40 to 49 in good health. Some clones in this sample may be carry-over from other donors' samples.

The chain carries TRBV28 and TRBJ2-5; TRBD1 agrees at 11 bases. The tail of the sequence fits TRBJ2-7 better, so the J call may be wrong. The CDR3 loop spans 16 amino acids. Germline V gives CDR1 MDHEN, CDR2 SYDVKM. CDR3 sequence: CASLGPRGQGAYEQYF. CDR3 sequence (DNA): TGTGCCAGCTTGGGCCCACGGGGACAGGGGGCCTACGAGCAGTACTTC.

The sample holds a few counts of this clone. Other DNA sequences in this specimen translate into the identical CDR3. This sequence joins TRBV30 and TRBJ1-5; no clear D. The V end was cut by 2 bases, the J end by 1 base, with 6 bases between. CDR1 and CDR2 (germline): GTSNPN, SVGIG (reference sequence). This CDR3 is built from 13 residues. The chain's CDR3 is CAWSLGSNQPQHF. CDR3 DNA sequence: TGTGCCTGGAGTCTGGGGAGCAATCAGCCCCAGCATTTT.

The chain carries TRBV6-5 and TRBJ2-1, with D maybe TRBD2 (6 bases). CDR3 size: 14 residues. The germline V gene encodes CDR1 MNHEY and CDR2 SVGAGI. With 6 bases removed from V and 1 base from J, the gap between germline ends came to 10 bases. CDR3 DNA sequence: TGTGCCAGCAGACCGGGGGATTCCTACAATGAGCAGTTCTTC. Residues: CASRPGDSYNEQFF.

As to this clone: A single base is all that separates this from a far larger clone, so a read error is likely. This specimen includes other DNA sequences encoding the same CDR3. The V call is TRBV30, the J call TRBJ1-1, with D unclear. The CDR3 contains 12 residues. Per the germline V gene, CDR1 is GTSNPN and CDR2 is SVGIG (reference sequence). This CDR3 reads CAWREGRSEAFF. DNA of the CDR3: TGTGCCTGGAGGGAGGGTCGCTCTGAAGCTTTCTTC.

The chain couples TRBV5-1 to TRBJ2-3; D is undetermined. Germline values: CDR1 SGHRS, CDR2 YFSETQ. Trimming removed 2 bases at V and 0 bases at J, with 10 bases between. This CDR3 spans 15 amino acids. In nucleotides, the CDR3 is TGCGCCAGCAGCTTAGACACCCCTAGCACAGATACGCAGTATTTT. Amino acids: CASSLDTPSTDTQYF.

This chain joins TRBV5-1 and TRBJ2-5; the match to TRBD1 covers 7 bases. CDR3 length equals 16 residues. Germline V gene data show CDR1 as SGHRS and CDR2 as YFSETQ. The trim removed 1 base at V and 1 base at J, leaving 7 bases unmatched. The DNA of the CDR3 is TGCGCCAGCAGCTTGTGGGGGACAGTGCCCCAAGAGACCCAGTACTTC. Encoded protein: CASSLWGTVPQETQYF.

The gene calls are TRBV5-3 and TRBJ2-7; 9 positions match TRBD1. TRBV5-3 is assigned to the ORF class and has an uncertain function. This CDR3 has 14 amino acids. After removal of 5 bases from V and 3 bases from J, the junction contained 6 bases not matched to a gene. The CDR3 here is CARRTTGGLYEQYF. The CDR3 DNA reads TGTGCCAGAAGGACCACAGGGGGCCTCTACGAGCAGTACTTC.

The chain couples TRBV18 to TRBJ1-5; a possible D gene is TRBD1 (5 bases). This CDR3 spans 17 amino acids. The germline V gene has CDR1 KGHSH and CDR2 LQKENI. Trimming left V 2 bases short and J 0 bases short, with 14 bases between. CDR3 sequence reads: CASSPARGADSNQPQHF. For the CDR3, the DNA is TGTGCCAGCTCACCAGCAAGAGGGGCCGATAGCAATCAGCCCCAGCATTTT.

V usage is TRBV15 and J usage is TRBJ2-5; 8 bases agree with TRBD1. Germline trimming cut 4 bases from V and 5 bases from J; bases unmatched to any gene: 9. CDR3 length equals 15 residues. Germline V lookup: CDR1 LNHNV, CDR2 YYDKDF (reference sequence). CDR3 residues: CATSKLTGVLETQYF. CDR3 nucleotides: TGTGCCACCAGCAAGTTGACAGGGGTACTGGAGACCCAGTACTTC.

The J gene is TRBJ2-1, the V gene TRBV19; D is undetermined. V dropped 1 base and J dropped 8 bases, with 9 bases sitting between them. Looked up from germline, CDR1 is LNHDA and CDR2 is SQIVND (reference sequence). This CDR3 contains 13 residues. The CDR3, as DNA: TGTGCCAGTAGTATAGTGGGCAGGCATGAGCAGTTCTTC. This translates into CASSIVGRHEQFF.

This chain uses TRBV29-1 with TRBJ1-2, with 10 nucleotides matching TRBD1. The CDR3 has 12 residues. V was clipped by 7 bases and J by 7 bases; unmatched bases: 6. Germline CDR1 reads SQVTM; CDR2 reads ANQGSEA. CDR3 residues: CSARQGASGYTF. Written as DNA, the CDR3 is TGCAGCGCAAGACAGGGGGCGAGTGGCTACACCTTC. The full variable domain, in which reference TRBV29-1 and TRBJ1-2 provide the parts outside the CDR3, is SAVISQKPSRDICQRGTSLTIQCQVDSQVTMMFWYRQQPGQSLTLIATANQGSEATYESGFVIDKFPISRPNLTFSTLTVSNMSPEDSSIYLCSARQGASGYTFGSGTRLTVV.

The chain is built from TRBV21-1 and TRBJ1-2; the table's D call, TRBD1, has no DNA check behind it. TRBV21-1 is termed a pseudogene. This CDR3 contains 15 residues. CDR3 residues: CASSTSSQGRPGYTF. Here the CDR3 DNA reads TGTGCCAGCAGCACCTCCTCACAGGGTAGGCCTGGCTACACCTTC.

The J gene is TRBJ2-3, the V gene TRBV9, with no clear D. V gave up 0 bases and J gave up 5 bases, with 4 bases separating them. The CDR3 is 12 amino acids. Per the germline V gene, CDR1 is SGDLS and CDR2 is YYNGEE. CDR3 amino acids: CASSVGEDTQYF. DNA for the CDR3: TGTGCCAGCAGCGTAGGTGAAGATACGCAGTATTTT.

With regard to this clone: Different DNA sequences within this sample yield the same CDR3. DNA for the CDR3: TGCGCCAGCAGCTCACAGGGATACGAGCAGTACTTC. Its translation is CASSSQGYEQYF. The chain combines TRBV5-1 with TRBJ2-7, with D possibly matching TRBD1 (6 bases). CDR3 length: 12 residues. The germline CDR1 and CDR2 sequences are SGHRS and YFSETQ. The V end lost 3 bases, the J end lost 4 bases, and 8 bases lay between the germline ends.

The rearrangement links TRBV2 to TRBJ2-1; 9 positions match TRBD1. Germline V lookup: CDR1 SNHLY, CDR2 FYNNEI. CDR3 length: 14 amino acids. V was clipped by 6 bases and J by 5 bases; unmatched bases: 5. CDR3 residues: CASRTGQGNNEQFF. The CDR3 bases are TGTGCCAGCAGAACGGGACAGGGAAACAATGAGCAGTTCTTC.

This clone was recorded many times. The V and J genes are TRBV19 and TRBJ2-2; TRBD1 matches at 7 bases. Germline V gene lookup returns CDR1 LNHDA and CDR2 SQIVND (reference sequence). The CDR3 extends over 12 amino acids. V was pared by 5 bases and J by 12 bases, with 6 bases of the junction left unmatched. CDR3 coding DNA: TGTGCCAGTAGTTCGGACAGGCGGAAGCTGTTTTTT. Its protein is CASSSDRRKLFF. Full variable domain (outside the CDR3, taken from reference TRBV19 and TRBJ2-2): DGGITQSPKYLFRKEGQNVTLSCEQNLNHDAMYWYRQDPGQGLRLIYYSQIVNDFQKGDIAEGYSVSREKKESFPLTVTSAQKNPTAFYLCASSSDRRKLFFGEGSRLTVL.

The rearrangement uses TRBV28 and TRBJ1-1, with 7 positions matching TRBD1. V lost 9 bases, J lost 1 base, and 11 bases stayed unmatched. The CDR3 covers 15 residues. CDR1 and CDR2 from the germline V gene are MDHEN and SYDVKM. The CDR3 region is CASRSYRGGNTEAFF. The DNA for the CDR3 is TGTGCCAGTAGATCCTACAGGGGAGGGAACACTGAAGCTTTCTTT.

V gene TRBV29-1 combines with J gene TRBJ2-7; a possible D gene is TRBD1 (6 bases). The germline CDR1 and CDR2 sequences are SQVTM and ANQGSEA. Trimming pared 1 base from V and 6 bases from J, leaving 13 bases between. CDR3 length equals 13 residues. CDR3 in DNA: TGCAGCGTTGAAGGAGGACAGAGCTGCGAGCAGTACTTC. Translating gives CSVEGGQSCEQYF.

The chain combines TRBV15 with TRBJ2-1, with TRBD2 matching 9 bases. CDR3 length: 15 residues. Trimming removed 5 bases from V and 8 bases from J; junction bases left unmatched: 10. Germline V gives CDR1 LNHNV, CDR2 YYDKDF (reference sequence). CDR3 region: CATSAGTSFGDEQFF. CDR3 DNA sequence: TGTGCCACCAGCGCCGGGACTAGCTTCGGCGATGAGCAGTTCTTC.

The J gene is TRBJ2-5, the V gene TRBV10-3, with no clear D. The CDR3 is made up of 14 amino acids. Germline V lookup: CDR1 ENHRY, CDR2 SYGVKD. The V and J ends lost 4 bases and 2 bases respectively, with 11 bases between them. The CDR3 nucleotides are TGTGCCATCAGTGTCGCGGCCCATCAAGAGACCCAGTACTTC. It yields the protein CAISVAAHQETQYF.

This chain links TRBV19 with TRBJ2-5; unclear D gene. This CDR3 comprises 13 residues. The germline gives CDR1 LNHDA, CDR2 SQIVND (reference sequence). Deletions cut 6 bases from V and 1 base from J, with 9 bases between. The CDR3 loop reads CASRMNSQETQYF. Here the CDR3 DNA reads TGTGCCAGTAGGATGAATAGCCAAGAGACCCAGTACTTC.

This chain connects TRBV7-9 to TRBJ2-1; the D gene is possibly TRBD2 (5 bases). The germline V and J ends were trimmed by 4 bases and 6 bases, with 10 bases remaining between them. Germline CDR1 is SEHNR and CDR2 is FQNEAQ (reference sequence). This CDR3 has 13 residues. The CDR3 bases are TGTGCCAGCAGCTCCGGGATAGGCAATGAGCAGTTCTTC. Protein product: CASSSGIGNEQFF.

The V call is TRBV27, the J call TRBJ2-1; 15 bases fit TRBD2. The J segment lost 8 bases and the V segment lost 5 bases, leaving 7 bases of the junction unmatched. Germline CDR1 MNHEY, CDR2 SMNVEV (reference sequence). The CDR3 totals 16 residues. The CDR3 region is CASSTRTSGRAYEQFF. CDR3 nucleotide sequence: TGTGCCAGCAGTACCCGGACTAGCGGGAGGGCCTATGAGCAGTTCTTC.

The CDR3 sequence: CASSEIGAATNEKLFF. DNA for the CDR3: TGTGCCAGCAGTGAAATCGGGGCAGCAACTAATGAAAAACTGTTTTTT. The genes are TRBV6-1 and TRBJ1-4; tentative D call: TRBD1 (5 bases). The V gene's germline CDR1 is MNHNS and CDR2 SASEGT. Trimming stripped 2 bases from V and 0 bases from J, with 10 bases between. The CDR3 contains 16 residues.

The chain employs TRBV29-1 and TRBJ1-2; TRBD1 aligns across 7 bases. The length of the CDR3 is 14 residues. J gave up 7 bases and V 0 bases, and 8 bases lay outside the gene matches. The germline gives CDR1 SQVTM, CDR2 ANQGSEA. CDR3 DNA: TGCAGCGTTGAAGAGGAGACAGGGATAGGTGGCTACACCTTC. It translates to CSVEEETGIGGYTF.

This sequence joins TRBV28 and TRBJ1-5; D is possibly TRBD1 (6 bases). Germline loops: CDR1 MDHEN, CDR2 SYDVKM. Trimming stripped 4 bases from V and 2 bases from J, with 9 bases between. This CDR3 comprises 14 residues. The CDR3 reads CASSWAGGNQPQHF. CDR3 sequence (DNA): TGTGCCAGCAGTTGGGCAGGGGGCAATCAGCCCCAGCATTTT.

The chain joins TRBV5-6 to TRBJ2-5; 7 bases fit TRBD1. The CDR3 loop spans 16 amino acids. CDR1 SGHDT and CDR2 YYEEEE come from the germline V gene. With V trimmed by 4 bases and J by 5 bases, 14 bases remained unmatched. The CDR3 DNA reads TGTGCCAGCAGCCCATGGGACAGCCTGTATGAGGAGACCCAGTACTTC. Translating gives CASSPWDSLYEETQYF.

The chain joins TRBV27 to TRBJ1-2; D is possibly TRBD1 (5 bases). The CDR3 sequence is 13 residues long. The V and J ends lost 4 bases and 8 bases respectively, with 14 bases between them. Per the germline V gene, CDR1 is MNHEY and CDR2 is SMNVEV (reference sequence). In DNA form, the CDR3 reads TGTGCCAGCAGTTGGGGGGGGGTCGGCGGCTACACCTTC. It translates to CASSWGGVGGYTF.

A remark on this clone: It may be a read error: a sequence one base away is much more abundant. This chain links TRBV4-1 with TRBJ2-7; 15 bases align to TRBD2. From germline, CDR1 is MGHRA and CDR2 YSYEKL. CDR3 length: 17 residues. The CDR3 is CASGQEGLAGGSYEQYF. Here the CDR3 DNA reads TGCGCCAGCGGCCAAGAAGGACTAGCGGGAGGGTCCTACGAGCAGTACTTC.